One and the same sample provided the 11 T cell receptor beta chains below, sequenced in a study of CD8 T cells in Susac syndrome (dated by TCRdb to the late 2010s). Libraries came from the immunoSEQ multiplex PCR assay. RNA was extracted with the RNeasy kit and about 0.5 to 1 ug was reverse transcribed using random hexamers. TCRdb passed the public sequencing reads through fastp at Q25 and MiXCR, retaining productive beta sequences. Each record represents a unique CDR3 protein, reported with the most common genes and DNA among its rows. The sample table shows over 150,000 distinct CDR3 sequences, and roughly 92% are seen once. Of the sample, around 0.1% falls within the top ten clones. Sample: CD4+ T cells from PBMCs. All receptors derive from a human donor with multiple sclerosis.

This clonotype was counted once. The junction departs from the called germline gene at one end, perhaps through a read error. The rearrangement uses TRBV28 and TRBJ1-1, with D perhaps matching TRBD1 (6 bases). Germline CDR1 reads MDHEN; CDR2 reads SYDVKM. This CDR3 is 14 amino acids long. CDR3 sequence: CASSTAGTGGRLVF. The CDR3 DNA follows: TGTGCCAGCAGTACCGCCGGTACGGGGGGCAGGTTGGTCTTT.

This chain links TRBV7-9 with TRBJ1-1, with D perhaps TRBD1 (5 bases). From germline, CDR1 is SEHNR and CDR2 FQNEAQ (reference sequence). The CDR3 spans 16 residues. V lost 1 base and J 0 bases, leaving 12 bases between the germline ends. CDR3 coding DNA: TGTGCCAGCAGCTTAGGGGGAGGGACGATGAACACTGAAGCTTTCTTT. Amino acid sequence: CASSLGGGTMNTEAFF.

The chain employs TRBV20-1 and TRBJ2-2, with 12 positions matching TRBD2. J gave up 6 bases and V 1 base, and 12 bases lay outside the gene matches. The CDR3 has 18 residues. Looked up from germline, CDR1 is DFQATT and CDR2 is SNEGSKA (reference sequence). The chain's CDR3 is CSARGSGLAGPPPGELFF. The CDR3 region has the DNA TGCAGTGCTAGAGGTAGCGGACTAGCGGGGCCTCCTCCCGGGGAGCTGTTTTTT.

This chain uses TRBV7-9 with TRBJ2-5; 12 bases align to TRBD1. V lost 1 base, J lost 2 bases, and 2 bases stayed unmatched. The length of the CDR3 is 16 residues. CDR1 is SEHNR, CDR2 FQNEAQ, per germline (reference sequence). In DNA, the CDR3 is TGTGCCAGCAGCTTAGGGGACAGGGGGCAGCAAGAGACCCAGTACTTC. Its translation: CASSLGDRGQQETQYF.

The chain recombines TRBV29-1 with TRBJ1-1; 8 bases are a match to TRBD1. CDR1 and CDR2 (germline): SQVTM, ANQGSEA. The CDR3 covers 13 residues. V dropped 1 base and J dropped 5; count of bases not matched to a gene: 3. Here the CDR3 DNA reads TGCAGCGTTGAAGCACAGGGGGGAACTGAAGCTTTCTTT. It specifies CSVEAQGGTEAFF.

This rearrangement joins TRBV20-1 to TRBJ2-3, with 9 positions matching TRBD2. Germline loops: CDR1 DFQATT, CDR2 SNEGSKA (reference sequence). The CDR3 length is 13 residues. V trimming: 6 bases; J trimming: 4 bases; junction bases outside the gene matches: 5. CDR3 in DNA: TGCAGTGCCTTAGCGGGAGCTCCAGATACGCAGTATTTT. It is translated as CSALAGAPDTQYF.

The chain has TRBV3-1 and TRBJ2-1, with D unclear. Trimming pared 0 bases from V and 9 bases from J, leaving 12 bases between. Germline lookup yields CDR1 LGHDT and CDR2 YNNKEL (reference sequence). The CDR3 sequence is 14 residues long. CDR3 sequence reads: CASSQEDRSPEQFF. The CDR3 bases are TGTGCCAGCAGCCAAGAAGATCGATCGCCTGAGCAGTTCTTC.

The rearrangement uses TRBV28 and TRBJ2-3; no firm D call. V shed 3 bases and J shed 6 bases, with 10 bases lying between them. This CDR3 contains 13 residues. CDR1 is MDHEN and CDR2 is SYDVKM in the germline V gene. CDR3 DNA sequence: TGTGCCAGCAGTTTTCCAGGTCGGGATACGCAGTATTTT. Its translation is CASSFPGRDTQYF.

The rearrangement uses TRBV30 and TRBJ1-5, with D tentatively TRBD1 (6 bases). The germline V and J ends were trimmed by 8 bases and 1 base, with 12 bases remaining between them. The CDR3 covers 13 residues. The germline V gene encodes CDR1 GTSNPN and CDR2 SVGIG (reference sequence). The CDR3 region has the DNA TGTGCCGGGGGGCGGTCGAGCAATCAGCCCCAGCATTTT. Protein sequence: CAGGRSSNQPQHF.

This chain links TRBV15 with TRBJ1-1; TRBD1 might be the D (6 bases). The length of the CDR3 is 15 residues. Per germline, CDR1 LNHNV and CDR2 YYDKDF (reference sequence). Trimming removed 3 bases at V and 0 bases at J, with 11 bases between. CDR3 DNA sequence: TGTGCCACCAGCAGGCCCAGGGGAATGAACACTGAAGCTTTCTTT. Residues: CATSRPRGMNTEAFF.

The V and J genes are TRBV5-4 and TRBJ2-7; TRBD1 or TRBD2 may be the D gene (5 bases each). In germline, CDR1 is SGHNT, CDR2 YYREEE (reference sequence). The CDR3 sequence is 14 residues long. Trimming pared 4 bases from V and 7 bases from J, leaving 18 bases between. In DNA, the CDR3 is TGTGCCAGCAGCGCAGCCGGGACGACAGAAGAGCAGTACTTC. As protein: CASSAAGTTEEQYF.